The 7 T cell receptor beta chains listed next were all sequenced from one sample in a study of shared clonotypes between healthy human individuals. Sequenced by immunoSEQ multiplex PCR; TCRdb stores in-frame clones only, minus some. The table shows 2.3 million or so clones, with 93% occurring only once. Sequences were obtained from naive CD4+ T cells from PBMCs. Subset given: CD45RA+ positively selected. Every receptor here comes from a man between 18 and 35 years old in good health. Some clones in this sample may be carry-over from other donors' samples.

The chain carries TRBV6-5 and TRBJ1-2; TRBD1 matches at 10 bases. Per germline, CDR1 MNHEY and CDR2 SVGAGI. J lost 8 bases, V lost 7 bases, and 7 bases had no gene match. The CDR3 totals 13 residues. The CDR3 DNA follows: TGTGCCAGCACCCGGGACAGGGGTGGGGGCTACACCTTC. Translated, it gives CASTRDRGGGYTF.

The V gene is TRBV5-1, the J gene TRBJ1-3; D might be TRBD1 (5 bases). Trimming left V 0 bases short and J 0 bases short, with 16 bases between. CDR3 length: 18 amino acids. Germline CDR1 SGHRS, CDR2 YFSETQ. CDR3 coding DNA: TGCGCCAGCAGCTTGGCCGGACCTTGGGGGTTCTCTGGAAACACCATATATTTT. Translating gives CASSLAGPWGFSGNTIYF.

This chain links TRBV28 with TRBJ1-2; D ambiguous. The CDR3 loop spans 13 amino acids. V lost 2 bases, J lost 5 bases, and 9 bases lay in between. Germline CDR1 reads MDHEN; CDR2 reads SYDVKM. This CDR3 reads CASSLGLFYGYTF. As DNA, the CDR3 is TGTGCCAGCAGTTTAGGGCTTTTTTATGGCTACACCTTC.

This chain links TRBV28 with TRBJ2-5, with D possibly being TRBD2 (5 bases). With 10 bases removed from V and 5 bases from J, the gap between germline ends came to 17 bases. The CDR3 totals 13 residues. Germline V lookup: CDR1 MDHEN, CDR2 SYDVKM. DNA for the CDR3: TGTGCCACGCGGCGGAATCCGGGGGAGACCCAGTACTTC. This codes for CATRRNPGETQYF.

The chain carries TRBV11-2 and TRBJ2-3; D remains ambiguous. Germline CDR1 SGHAT, CDR2 FQNNGV. The CDR3 sequence is 12 residues long. Trimming removed 1 base at V and 7 bases at J, with 6 bases between. The CDR3 region is CASSLVEHTQYF. In DNA, the CDR3 is TGTGCCAGCAGCTTAGTGGAGCATACGCAGTATTTT.

CDR3 sequence: CATDRGRRKLFF. The CDR3, as DNA: TGTGCCACAGACAGGGGGCGGAGGAAACTGTTTTTT. The V call is TRBV19, the J call TRBJ1-4; 10 bases map to TRBD1. Losses at the gene ends were 10 bases for V and 11 bases for J; bases not matched to a gene: 7. This CDR3 contains 12 residues. The germline V gene encodes CDR1 LNHDA and CDR2 SQIVND (reference sequence). Using reference TRBV19 and TRBJ1-4 for the parts outside the CDR3, the full variable domain is DGGITQSPKYLFRKEGQNVTLSCEQNLNHDAMYWYRQDPGQGLRLIYYSQIVNDFQKGDIAEGYSVSREKKESFPLTVTSAQKNPTAFYLCATDRGRRKLFFGSGTQLSVL.

V and J are TRBV28 and TRBJ1-1, with D possibly being TRBD1 (5 bases). The CDR3 runs 14 residues. CDR1 is MDHEN and CDR2 is SYDVKM in the germline V gene. V was trimmed by 7 bases and J by 1 base, leaving 13 bases between them. CDR3 coding DNA: TGTGCCAGCACCCTAACGACAGAGAACACTGAAGCTTTCTTT. Translation gives CASTLTTENTEAFF.